Listed below are T cell receptor beta chains from one sample, sequenced in a study of post-analysis software for immune sequencing data. In TCRdb, the PCR reads were re-called with MiXCR into one record per CDR3 protein. The repertoire includes some 190,000 distinct CDR3 sequences, approximately 29% of them detected once, and approximately 3% sits in the top ten. Sequenced sample: blood. The receptors originated from a girl between 2 and 17 years old with multiple sclerosis. Each CDR3 is given without its conserved first and last residue. A D gene is named only where the DNA matches it firmly.

D: NA
V: TRBV3-1
CDR3: ASSQPYRVGPNTEAF

D: TRBD2
V: TRBV20-1
CDR3: SALLGGGQF

D: TRBD1
V: TRBV10-2
CDR3: ASSRDRGEEQY

D: NA
V: TRBV5-1
CDR3: ASSLTNSGANVLT

D: NA
V: TRBV6-2/TRBV6-3
CDR3: ASSYRTYNEQF

D: TRBD1
V: TRBV6-5
CDR3: ASTLPGGTEAF

D: NA
V: TRBV18
CDR3: ASSPSRSLGDYEQY

D: NA
V: TRBV5-1
CDR3: ASSSEQPHEQY

D: TRBD2
V: TRBV12-3/TRBV12-4
CDR3: ASRSTSGGSYNEQF

D: TRBD2
V: TRBV25-1
CDR3: ASSEWSAGDDDEQY

D: NA
V: TRBV5-1
CDR3: ASSGGTAAVNYEQY

D: NA
V: TRBV6-2/TRBV6-3
CDR3: ASTPDVYYEQY

D: NA
V: TRBV7-9
CDR3: ASSWTDTQGSEQF

D: NA
V: TRBV28
CDR3: TSSLRETQY

D: TRBD1
V: TRBV3-1
CDR3: AGSQDLAGGNYGYT

D: TRBD2
V: TRBV5-5
CDR3: ASILSGSSYEQY

D: NA
V: TRBV12-3/TRBV12-4
CDR3: ASSRGGLSYEQY

D: NA
V: TRBV20-1
CDR3: SASDNRAF

D: TRBD1
V: TRBV13
CDR3: ASSAQGGYEQY

D: TRBD1
V: TRBV6-5
CDR3: ASSYPQGRGGYT

D: NA
V: TRBV18
CDR3: ASSPSTFNSYEQY

D: NA
V: TRBV12-3/TRBV12-4
CDR3: ASSPPGALNTEAF

D: NA
V: TRBV20-1
CDR3: SANTGGGQPQH

D: NA
V: TRBV3-1
CDR3: ASSQLCGEQF

D: TRBD2
V: TRBV7-2
CDR3: ASSLQRGGQETQY

D: NA
V: TRBV21-1
CDR3: ASEGGFWQARVGYT

D: NA
V: TRBV6-6
CDR3: ASSSTSARDEQY

D: NA
V: TRBV6-6
CDR3: ASSYFRAAADTKAF

D: NA
V: TRBV5-6
CDR3: ASSAQGYEQY

D: TRBD1
V: TRBV29-1
CDR3: SVGDREGYGYT

D: NA
V: TRBV5-4
CDR3: ASSLDPTGGGNTIY

D: NA
V: TRBV7-2
CDR3: ASSVPGLRAGETQY

D: NA
V: TRBV12-3/TRBV12-4
CDR3: ASREADSLYEQY

D: NA
V: TRBV7-2
CDR3: ASSLAPAGWYEQY

D: NA
V: TRBV7-2
CDR3: ASGRSVFTDTQY

D: NA
V: TRBV18
CDR3: AGSPEMGANTEAF

D: NA
V: TRBV20-1
CDR3: SARAPDRDNEQF

D: NA
V: TRBV5-1
CDR3: ASSPQGSETQY

D: NA
V: TRBV5-1
CDR3: ASSLEGTQPQH

D: TRBD1
V: TRBV12-3/TRBV12-4
CDR3: ATHLKSRGNEQY

D: NA
V: TRBV20-1
CDR3: SARDPGRRETQY

D: NA
V: TRBV5-1
CDR3: ASSSAPLATTRDEQF

D: TRBD1
V: TRBV29-1
CDR3: SADRGGETQY

D: TRBD2
V: TRBV28
CDR3: ASSGLAELQETQY

D: NA
V: TRBV11-3
CDR3: ASSLDWNNEQF

D: TRBD1
V: TRBV20-1
CDR3: SGRGSGTAANQPQH

D: TRBD1
V: TRBV20-1
CDR3: SATKLTGGNTEAF

D: NA
V: TRBV2
CDR3: ASRTGYGYT

D: NA
V: TRBV7-2
CDR3: ASSSMTGLAGDTQY

D: NA
V: TRBV5-1
CDR3: ASGLVGGQGNNQPQH

D: NA
V: TRBV28
CDR3: ASSSGCYEQY

D: TRBD2
V: TRBV2
CDR3: ASSTLNSGGEQF

D: NA
V: TRBV5-1
CDR3: ASSLGTYSNYGYT

D: TRBD1
V: TRBV19
CDR3: ASSAPGTGGLATQY

D: NA
V: TRBV19
CDR3: ASSIAESGTEQF

D: NA
V: TRBV5-6
CDR3: ASSQGRPAGELF

D: TRBD2
V: TRBV29-1
CDR3: SVGSQLAEHNEQF